The next 2 T cell receptor beta chains were all read from a single sample in a study of blood T cells in healthy people across ages. Then a second PCR, running roughly 7 to 11 cycles, was carried out with a sample-barcoded 5' primer and a J-beta primer mix. TCRdb reprocessed the 5' RACE reads with MiXCR, giving one entry per CDR3 protein. There are hundreds of thousands of distinct CDR3 sequences in the sample; approximately 25% occur only once, and 9.4% lies in the top ten. These sequences were also reported in another study, on T cells of mothers and their children.

Sample: blood. These receptors came from a boy aged 5-17 years in good health.

This clonotype has a handful of counts. The chain has TRBV7-8 and TRBJ1-6; weak D call: TRBD1 (6 bases). CDR3 length: 17 amino acids. V lost 1 base to trimming and J lost 2 bases, with 12 bases between them. The germline CDR1 and CDR2 sequences are SGHVS and FQNEAQ. CDR3 residues: CASSLVWGAPYNSPLHF. CDR3 coding DNA: TGTGCCAGCAGCTTAGTTTGGGGGGCCCCCTATAATTCACCCCTCCACTTT.

This clonotype was seen a few times. The chain links TRBV12-3 or TRBV12-4 to TRBJ2-2; 10 bases line up with TRBD1. V shed 6 bases and J 7 bases; nucleotides not matched to a gene: 5. This CDR3 has 14 amino acids. The CDR3 is CASRRTGGVGELFF. The CDR3 DNA reads as TGTGCCAGCAGGAGGACAGGGGGTGTCGGGGAGCTGTTTTTT.